Sequencing of this TCR beta chain was carried out in a study of shared clonotypes between healthy human individuals (dated by TCRdb to about 2020). Turning to the overall study: The cohort included three men and a couple of women between 18 and 49 years of age. For each donor, CD4 naive and CD4 memory were each given three plates, CD8 naive was given two plates, and CD8 memory was given one plate. To estimate repertoire size and how much clonotypes are shared between individuals, the study performed deep sequencing of blood TCR repertoires from roughly five healthy adults. Between about 0.94 and 8.9 billion PBMCs per donor were obtained by leukapheresis. To increase sequencing depth and limit assay-specific biases, TCR repertoire library preparation and sequencing were carried out by different laboratories using diverse techniques. The paper's findings and limits, for the study overall: Sampling was restricted to blood, and TCR repertoires in tissues likely differ from the TCR repertoires found in blood. The genetic and exposure-history diversity represented was limited by the small number of donors. Across a handful of donors, roughly 5.1% of naive CD4, 3.5% of naive CD8, about 2.3% of memory CD4, and around 0.4% of memory CD8 clonotypes were shared. Compared with non-shared clonotypes, clonotypes shared by all four sorted-subset donors had higher generation probabilities. Pairwise subsampling led to the expectation that sequencing depth would affect the degree of clonotype sharing among donors. Naive subsets generally had larger estimated clonotype richness than memory subsets did. Incomplete sequencing was indicated by rarefaction of sorted-subset datasets, despite the large sequencing depth.

Details on this clone: Its cognate antigen has yet to be identified. Base quality data are lacking; no much larger clone is found one base away.

Using the deep immunoSEQ assay, TCR CDR3 regions were amplified from genomic DNA by multiplex PCR. For each cell subset, the extracted genomic DNA was distributed evenly across all wells of several immunoSEQ 96-well plates, and each plate served as one replicate. For sorted subsets, around 200 ng genomic DNA, equal to 25,000 to 35,000 T cell genomes, was loaded into each replicate PCR. Purified libraries were measured with a Qubit 3.0 fluorometer, size-checked on a Bioanalyzer 2100, and measured again with the KAPA Library Quantification kit. A separate single-read 150-cycle Illumina NextSeq 550 flow cell was used to sequence each immunoSEQ 96-well plate. Per the source publication's procedure: Because only junctional sequences without quality scores were contained in the immunoSEQ output, filtering matching that applied to full-length reads could not be performed. To assign V/J genes and CDR3, sequences were annotated using PyIR, a Python wrapper for IgBLAST v1.9, with IMGT germline references. Any read was removed if the V/J assignment was weak (E-value above 1e-6), the CDR3 was missing, or the read contained stop codons, out-of-frame junctions, or ambiguous translated residues. V3J clonotypes were defined by identical inferred V gene, J gene, and CDR3 amino acid sequence. To compute the percentage overlap between repertoires, the number of shared unique clonotypes was divided by the size of the smaller repertoire. Richness of each repertoire was evaluated using RTK rarefaction, the Chao1 estimator, and Recon v2.1 estimates of unobserved clonotypes. For all TCRbeta clonotypes obtained by the gDNA method from a few donors, generation probabilities were computed with OLGA. TCRdb provides this immuneACCESS table in a form limited to in-frame rearrangements. Some clones are lacking; in checked studies, under half of them reflect an unresolved V gene, and why the rest are absent is not known. Clone size and V and J calls were adopted from that table, with D and trimming inferred from the DNA. In all, the sample holds about 340,000 clones, and roughly 70% of those were seen once. The top ten clones comprise about 10% of the sample.

The donors were healthy, HIV-negative adults who had no recently reported acute infections or vaccinations. Only Caucasian adults living in Nashville, Tennessee, USA were represented among the donors. CD4+ T cells were enriched through magnetic negative selection, after which naive cells were positively selected on CD45RA and the remaining negative fraction served as the memory subset. Blood was collected by leukapheresis, and PBMCs were isolated by Ficoll-Histopaque density gradient centrifugation and then cryopreserved in liquid nitrogen vapor phase. Purity and quantity of every magnetically sorted T cell population were checked by analytical flow cytometry. Each sorted fraction had its genomic DNA isolated and then quantified by UV absorbance on a Nanodrop 2000c. V is clipped by 5 bases and J by 3 bases, and the sequence between their germline boundaries is 5 bases long. CDR1 and CDR2 were assigned from the germline V gene as SGHVT and SQSDAQ. Taken from cysteine to phenylalanine, the CDR3 has 11 residues. Only the CDR3 DNA is retained, 33 bases long and in frame from the first base.

The clonotype originates from a man aged 30-40 years in good health. The chain joins TRBV7-4 to TRBJ2-7, with the D gene not clear enough to name. The sequenced material came from memory CD4+ T cells sorted from blood. The cell subset or site label, read with the paper, signifies: CD45RA-negative fraction. The DNA is TGTGCCAGCAGCGAGGACTACGAGCAGTACTTC. The resulting protein is CASSEDYEQYF. The full variable domain, completed from the reference TRBV7-4 and TRBJ2-7 proteins outside the CDR3, reads GAGVSQSPRYKVAKRGRDVALRCDSISGHVTLYWYRQTLGQGSEVLTYSQSDAQRDKSGRPSGRFSAERPERSVSTLKIQRTEQGDSAVYLCASSEDYEQYFGPGTRLTVT.